The source of this T cell receptor beta chain is a study of CD8 T cells in ankylosing spondylitis. Findings and caveats of the study: Among TCR beta sequences, a motif of fewer than 10 highly homologous variants appeared characteristic of ankylosing spondylitis blood.

In its sample, this clonotype was seen a few times. Its antigen is still unknown. TCR beta libraries were made by quantitative 5'-RACE with molecular barcodes. TCRdb redid the calling of the 5' RACE reads with MiXCR, one entry per CDR3 protein. Among about 440,000 distinct CDR3 sequences listed, roughly 15% were seen once. The CDR3 is 14 residues long. Germline V CDR1 and CDR2: SGHVS, FNYEAQ. V shed 4 bases and J shed 0 bases, with 9 bases lying between them. This sequence originates from a male donor with ankylosing spondylitis. Sequences were obtained from blood, either unsorted or a sorted T cell fraction (not recorded which). The chain is built from TRBV7-6 and TRBJ2-5, with TRBD1 as a possible D gene (6 bases). The CDR3 DNA is TGTGCCAGCAGCTCTACAGGGAACCAAGAGACCCAGTACTTC. It specifies CASSSTGNQETQYF.